The 14 T cell receptor beta chains below were found in one sample sequenced in a study of OX40 agonist ivuxolimab in advanced cancers. Clones were read by immunoSEQ multiplex PCR, and TCRdb kept only the in-frame ones, dropping some. The table shows around 44,000 clones, with around 80% occurring only once. Sequencing was performed on CD4+ or CD8+ T cells sorted from blood, taken in a trial of the OX40 agonist ivuxolimab. Receptors originate from an adult with an advanced solid tumor such as melanoma, head and neck, liver or kidney cancer.

This chain joins TRBV5-5 and TRBJ1-5; TRBD1 matches 7 bases. The CDR3 consists of 12 residues. V was clipped by 0 bases and J by 9 bases; unmatched bases: 0. Germline V CDR1 and CDR2: SGHKS, YYEKEE (reference sequence). The CDR3 DNA is TGTGCCAGCAGCTTGGGGACAGGGCCCCAGCATTTT. Amino acid sequence: CASSLGTGPQHF.

This chain connects TRBV2 to TRBJ2-3; D gene ambiguous. The CDR3 is 11 residues long. Germline V gene lookup returns CDR1 SNHLY and CDR2 FYNNEI. Trimming stripped 7 bases from V and 4 bases from J, with 6 bases between. CDR3: CASKLSDTQYF. As DNA, the CDR3 is TGTGCCAGCAAGTTATCAGATACGCAGTATTTT.

This chain joins TRBV11-2 and TRBJ1-1; 9 nucleotides match TRBD1. This CDR3 region has 15 residues. The trim removed 5 bases at V and 4 bases at J, leaving 8 bases unmatched. Per the germline V gene, CDR1 is SGHAT and CDR2 is FQNNGV. In nucleotides, the CDR3 is TGTGCCAGCAGCGTGCGGGACAGGGAATCCACTGAAGCTTTCTTT. Amino acids: CASSVRDRESTEAFF.

CDR3 coding DNA: TGTGCCAGCAGTCAGGACAGGGGTCCTGAAAAACTGTTTTTT. Protein: CASSQDRGPEKLFF. The V and J genes are TRBV6-5 and TRBJ1-4; 9 nucleotides match TRBD1. The ends lost 5 bases at V and 7 bases at J; junction bases unmatched: 5. The CDR3 runs to 14 residues. Looked up from germline, CDR1 is MNHEY and CDR2 is SVGAGI.

V is TRBV4-1 and J is TRBJ2-1, with D uncertain. V lost 0 bases and J 4 bases, leaving 13 bases between the germline ends. The CDR3 runs to 16 residues. Germline CDR1 is MGHRA and CDR2 is YSYEKL. CDR3 in amino acids: CASSQEAVKTYNEQFF. CDR3 in DNA: TGCGCCAGCAGCCAAGAAGCAGTCAAAACATACAATGAGCAGTTCTTC.

V gene TRBV2 combines with J gene TRBJ1-1, with 9 positions matching TRBD1. This CDR3 comprises 14 residues. Trimming took 6 bases from V and 1 from J; bases not matched to a gene: 3. CDR1 is SNHLY and CDR2 is FYNNEI in the germline V gene. In nucleotides, the CDR3 is TGTGCCAGCAGGGGACAGGGTGCGAACACTGAAGCTTTCTTT. It is translated as CASRGQGANTEAFF. Drawing the rest from reference TRBV2 and TRBJ1-1, the complete variable domain is EPEVTQTPSHQVTQMGQEVILRCVPISNHLYFYWYRQILGQKVEFLVSFYNNEISEKSEIFDDQFSVERPDGSNFTLKIRSTKLEDSAMYFCASRGQGANTEAFFGQGTRLTVV.

This rearrangement joins TRBV9 to TRBJ2-6, with D perhaps TRBD2 (5 bases). This CDR3 is 17 amino acids long. With 2 bases removed from V and 1 base from J, the gap between germline ends came to 13 bases. Germline V gives CDR1 SGDLS, CDR2 YYNGEE. The CDR3 spells CASSVGGPPSGANVLTF. The CDR3 DNA follows: TGTGCCAGCAGCGTCGGCGGGCCGCCTTCTGGGGCCAACGTCCTGACTTTC.

DNA for the CDR3: TGTGCCAGCAGCTCTCCGGGACTATTTAACAATGAGCAGTTCTTC. Its translation: CASSSPGLFNNEQFF. The chain recombines TRBV7-3 with TRBJ2-1; TRBD2 aligns across 7 bases. This CDR3 has 15 residues. The germline CDR1 and CDR2 sequences are SGHTA and FQGTGA. Trimming cost V 4 bases and J 5 bases; bases outside gene matches: 8.

CDR3 loop: CASSPPGDKAETQYF. The CDR3 DNA is TGTGCCAGCAGCCCCCCGGGGGACAAGGCGGAGACCCAGTACTTC. V and J are TRBV5-4 and TRBJ2-5, with D perhaps given as TRBD1 or TRBD2 (6 bases each). The V gene lost 4 bases and the J gene lost 5 bases, with 18 bases spanning the gap. From germline, CDR1 is SGHNT and CDR2 YYREEE (reference sequence). The CDR3 consists of 15 residues.

The chain joins TRBV27 to TRBJ2-4; D might be TRBD1 (5 bases). The germline V gene has CDR1 MNHEY and CDR2 SMNVEV (reference sequence). The CDR3 runs 15 residues. The V end lost 6 bases, the J end lost 2 bases, and 14 bases lay between the germline ends. The CDR3 nucleotides read TGTGCCAGCAGCCCTTCTCAGGGCCCCAAAAACATTCAGTACTTC. It codes for CASSPSQGPKNIQYF.

This clone was seen a handful of times. The V gene is TRBV27, the J gene TRBJ2-2; the match to TRBD1 covers 12 bases. The CDR3 loop spans 17 amino acids. Germline V gene sequence: CDR1 MNHEY, CDR2 SMNVEV (reference sequence). Germline trimming cut 4 bases from V and 4 bases from J; bases unmatched to any gene: 7. DNA for the CDR3: TGTGCCAGCAGTTCCGGGACAGGGGGCCGCGGCACCGGGGAGCTGTTTTTT. Its translation: CASSSGTGGRGTGELFF.

The chain uses TRBV2 and TRBJ1-1, with a weak D call TRBD1 (6 bases). V lost 6 bases to trimming and J lost 0 bases, with 11 bases between them. Germline V lookup: CDR1 SNHLY, CDR2 FYNNEI. The CDR3 is made up of 14 amino acids. The chain's CDR3 is CASRAQGVNTEAFF. CDR3 coding DNA: TGTGCCAGCAGGGCACAGGGAGTGAACACTGAAGCTTTCTTT.

The chain carries TRBV19 and TRBJ1-1; tentative D call: TRBD1 (6 bases). The CDR3 sequence is 13 residues long. The germline V gene has CDR1 LNHDA and CDR2 SQIVND (reference sequence). V was pared by 6 bases and J by 6 bases, with 14 bases between. In nucleotides, the CDR3 is TGTGCCAGTAGGAGGGGGGGAGGTTCTGAAGCTTTCTTT. It codes for CASRRGGGSEAFF. Variable domain in full (rest from reference TRBV19 and TRBJ1-1): DGGITQSPKYLFRKEGQNVTLSCEQNLNHDAMYWYRQDPGQGLRLIYYSQIVNDFQKGDIAEGYSVSREKKESFPLTVTSAQKNPTAFYLCASRRGGGSEAFFGQGTRLTVV.

The CDR3 region has the DNA TGTGCCAGCAAGACCTACACAGATACGCAGTATTTT. It translates to CASKTYTDTQYF. The chain employs TRBV27 and TRBJ2-3; D unclear. The germline V gene has CDR1 MNHEY and CDR2 SMNVEV (reference sequence). The V end was cut by 7 bases, the J end by 2 bases, with 7 bases between. This CDR3 contains 12 residues.